The T cell receptor beta chain under discussion was sequenced for a study of OX40 agonist ivuxolimab in advanced cancers. Broader study findings: Averaging showed that CD8+ T cells had more expanded clones than CD4+ did.

On this clone: Its target is unknown.

The CDR3 has 16 amino acids. The germline V gene has CDR1 SGHDT and CDR2 YYEEEE. V gave up 0 bases and J gave up 5 bases, with 18 bases separating them. Here immunoSEQ multiplex PCR was the method, and the copy in TCRdb shows in-frame clones only, minus some. The table has 100,000 or so clones, 94% seen once; the top ten hold less than 0.2%. The sequence came from an adult with an advanced solid tumor such as melanoma, head and neck, liver or kidney cancer. Sequencing was performed on CD4+ or CD8+ T cells sorted from blood, taken in a trial of the OX40 agonist ivuxolimab. The chain uses TRBV5-6 and TRBJ2-7, with D uncertain. The CDR3 protein is CASSLDVYGSSHEQYF. The CDR3 DNA follows: TGTGCCAGCAGCTTGGATGTTTATGGTAGTTCCCACGAGCAGTACTTC.